This TCR beta chain emerged from a study of blood T cell repertoires in COVID-19. Background on the study: Italy, Spain and the United States were the sources of the convalescent and acute COVID-19 samples.

Study processing details: Amplification of reference gene primers provided the estimated nucleated cell counts. Using immunoSEQ multiplex PCR, the repertoire was profiled, and TCRdb retains in-frame clones only, with some absent. That table supplies the V and J calls and clone size; D and trimming were determined from the DNA. Of 150,000 to 200,000 clones listed, roughly 79% are singletons. Per germline, CDR1 LGHDT and CDR2 YNNKEL (reference sequence). Trimming pared 3 bases from V and 8 bases from J, leaving 7 bases between. CDR3 length: 11 amino acids. The sequence derives from a man in his 60s with active or convalescent COVID-19. Sequenced input: peripheral blood. This chain uses TRBV3-1 (or the pseudogene TRBV3-2) with TRBJ1-1; weak D call: TRBD1 (6 bases). CDR3: CASSHTGEAFF. The CDR3 DNA reads TGTGCCAGCAGCCATACAGGGGAAGCTTTCTTT.